The 22 T cell receptor beta chains below come from one sample, sequenced in a study of OX40 agonist ivuxolimab in advanced cancers. Clones were sequenced by immunoSEQ multiplex PCR, and TCRdb holds only the in-frame ones, with some missing. The sample has fewer than 55,000 clones; about 81% are singletons. The source was CD4+ or CD8+ T cells sorted from blood, collected in a trial of the OX40 agonist ivuxolimab. These receptors originate from an adult with an advanced solid tumor such as melanoma, head and neck, liver or kidney cancer.

The genes are TRBV19 and TRBJ1-5; 10 bases agree with TRBD1. The CDR3 consists of 17 residues. V lost 5 bases, J lost 2 bases, and 9 bases stayed unmatched. From germline, CDR1 is LNHDA and CDR2 SQIVND (reference sequence). CDR3 nucleotides: TGTGCCAGTAGTGGATCCGACAGGGGGCGCGGCAATCAGCCCCAGCATTTT. Translating gives CASSGSDRGRGNQPQHF.

The J gene is TRBJ1-1, the V gene TRBV12-5; 8 bases line up with TRBD1. The V gene's germline CDR1 is LGHNT and CDR2 FRNRAP. The length of the CDR3 is 13 residues. V shed 6 bases and J 4 bases; nucleotides not matched to a gene: 4. The CDR3 DNA reads TGTGCTAGTGGGACTACAGGGGGCACTGAAGCTTTCTTT. Amino acids: CASGTTGGTEAFF.

J is TRBJ2-1 and V is TRBV7-8, with TRBD1 matching over 7 bases. The germline V gene encodes CDR1 SGHVS and CDR2 FQNEAQ. V gave up 4 bases and J gave up 9 bases; unmatched junction bases: 6. The CDR3 runs to 13 residues. CDR3 sequence (DNA): TGTGCCAGCAGCTCACAGGGGTATCGTGAGCAGTTCTTC. It yields the protein CASSSQGYREQFF.

This chain links TRBV18 with TRBJ2-7; 10 bases fit TRBD2. From germline, CDR1 is KGHSH and CDR2 LQKENI. The length of the CDR3 is 16 residues. Unmatched junction bases numbered 6, after V lost 1 base and J lost 3 bases. CDR3 in DNA: TGTGCCAGCTCACCACGTTCTAGCGGGGGAAGCTACGAGCAGTACTTC. As protein: CASSPRSSGGSYEQYF. The variable domain in full, with the rest retrieved from reference TRBV18 and TRBJ2-7, is NAGVMQNPRHLVRRRGQEARLRCSPMKGHSHVYWYRQLPEEGLKFMVYLQKENIIDESGMPKERFSAEFPKEGPSILRIQQVVRGDSAAYFCASSPRSSGGSYEQYFGPGTRLTVT.

J is TRBJ2-1 and V is TRBV15, with TRBD2 as a possible D gene (6 bases). CDR1 and CDR2 (germline): LNHNV, YYDKDF (reference sequence). The CDR3 extends over 13 amino acids. Trimming removed 3 bases at V and 10 bases at J, with 13 bases between. CDR3 amino acids: CATSSLDGSEQFF. The CDR3 DNA follows: TGTGCCACCAGCAGCCTCGACGGGAGCGAGCAGTTCTTC.

The chain employs TRBV11-3 and TRBJ2-5; TRBD2 aligns across 8 bases. Germline assignment: CDR1 SGHNT and CDR2 YENEEA. The CDR3 has 16 residues. With 5 bases clipped from V and 3 bases from J, the junction kept 11 bases outside the gene matches. The chain's CDR3 is CASSLRAGGGKETQYF. CDR3 nucleotide sequence: TGTGCCAGCAGCCTGAGGGCGGGGGGAGGTAAAGAGACCCAGTACTTC.

Here the CDR3 reads CASSFGQTEAFF. In nucleotides, the CDR3 is TGTGCCAGCAGCTTTGGACAAACTGAAGCTTTCTTT. The rearrangement joins TRBV11-3 to TRBJ1-1, with D perhaps matching TRBD1 (5 bases). Germline CDR1 is SGHNT and CDR2 is YENEEA. V was clipped by 3 bases and J by 5 bases, with 7 bases between them. The CDR3 has 12 residues. The complete variable domain, with remaining parts taken from reference TRBV11-3 and TRBJ1-1, reads EAGVVQSPRYKIIEKKQPVAFWCNPISGHNTLYWYLQNLGQGPELLIRYENEEAVDDSQLPKDRFSAERLKGVDSTLKIQPAELGDSAVYLCASSFGQTEAFFGQGTRLTVV.

This clone was counted a single time. The V gene is TRBV7-2, the J gene TRBJ1-4; D not certain. V lost 2 bases, J lost 4 bases, and 14 bases lay in between. The CDR3 spans 16 residues. CDR1 is SGHTA and CDR2 is FQGNSA in the germline V gene. CDR3 sequence (DNA): TGTGCCAGCAGCTTAACCGGGCGCAGGAATAATGAAAAACTGTTTTTT. Protein sequence: CASSLTGRRNNEKLFF.

The rearrangement joins TRBV27 to TRBJ1-1; a possible D gene is TRBD1 (5 bases). V dropped 0 bases and J dropped 1 base, with 9 bases sitting between them. The CDR3 runs 15 residues. Looked up from germline, CDR1 is MNHEY and CDR2 is SMNVEV (reference sequence). CDR3 residues: CASSLSPGTNTEAFF. CDR3 coding DNA: TGTGCCAGCAGTTTATCGCCGGGGACGAACACTGAAGCTTTCTTT.

In nucleotides, the CDR3 is TGTGCCAGCAGTACCAGGGGGGACAGGACCAATGAGCAGTTCTTC. Encoded protein: CASSTRGDRTNEQFF. The V call is TRBV7-3, the J call TRBJ2-1, with TRBD1 identical over 8 bases. With 6 bases clipped from V and 6 bases from J, the junction kept 10 bases outside the gene matches. The CDR3 runs to 15 residues. Germline CDR1 is SGHTA and CDR2 is FQGTGA.

This clone was seen just once. The V and J genes are TRBV18 and TRBJ2-1; D remains unclear. The V end was cut by 6 bases, the J end by 8 bases, with 8 bases between. The CDR3 is made up of 11 amino acids. The germline V gene encodes CDR1 KGHSH and CDR2 LQKENI. The chain's CDR3 is CASSPEDEQFF. CDR3 nucleotides: TGTGCCAGCTCCCCTGAGGATGAGCAGTTCTTC.

Details on this clone: It is likely a read error, because the conserved phenylalanine at the end of the CDR3 is missing. No DNA is shown, since the ends of the CDR3 on it are uncertain; the CDR3 is the one TCRdb lists. V usage is TRBV5-6 and J usage is TRBJ2-4; the table's D call of TRBD1 was not tested on the DNA. CDR1 SGHDT and CDR2 YYEEEE come from the germline V gene. Both ends counted, the CDR3 spans 8 residues. The chain's CDR3 is CASTLPSG.

This rearrangement joins TRBV7-8 to TRBJ1-2; possible D gene TRBD1, 5 bases. Looked up from germline, CDR1 is SGHVS and CDR2 is FQNEAQ. The V end lost 5 bases, the J end lost 4 bases, and 14 bases lay between the germline ends. The CDR3 consists of 14 residues. The CDR3 coding sequence is TGTGCCAGCAGCCCCGGGACCGAAGTCTATGGCTACACCTTC. Its translation: CASSPGTEVYGYTF.

The chain employs TRBV29-1 and TRBJ2-5; 9 bases line up with TRBD1. Trimming at V came to 3 bases and at J to 11 bases, leaving 13 bases not matched to a gene. CDR1 is SQVTM, CDR2 ANQGSEA, per germline. The CDR3 has 14 amino acids. CDR3 DNA: TGCAGCGTTGACTTATGGGGACAGGGAGGGGAGCAGTACTTC. Its translation is CSVDLWGQGGEQYF. The full variable domain, with the rest looked up from reference TRBV29-1 and TRBJ2-5, is SAVISQKPSRDICQRGTSLTIQCQVDSQVTMMFWYRQQPGQSLTLIATANQGSEATYESGFVIDKFPISRPNLTFSTLTVSNMSPEDSSIYLCSVDLWGQGGEQYFGPGTRLLVL.

CDR3: CASSPSVSRLYEQYF. The CDR3 region has the DNA TGTGCCAGTAGCCCGTCGGTCTCCCGACTTTACGAGCAGTACTTC. The chain carries TRBV19 and TRBJ2-5; D ambiguous. The DNA end favors TRBJ2-7, so the J call may be wrong. Germline V CDR1 and CDR2: LNHDA, SQIVND (reference sequence). The CDR3 has 15 amino acids.

The chain links TRBV7-3 to TRBJ2-7; no clear D. The length of the CDR3 is 14 residues. Trimming left V 5 bases short and J 0 bases short, with 11 bases between. CDR1 is SGHTA and CDR2 is FQGTGA in the germline V gene. The CDR3 coding sequence is TGTGCCAGCAGCCGAGACTCCTACTCCTACGAGCAGTACTTC. Protein sequence: CASSRDSYSYEQYF.

CDR3 protein: CASSLPGSNSPLHF. The DNA for the CDR3 is TGTGCCAGCAGCCTCCCGGGGTCAAATTCACCCCTCCACTTT. The chain couples TRBV4-2 to TRBJ1-6; D not certain. V was shortened by 4 bases and J by 7 bases, with 11 bases between the two germline ends. Germline CDR1 is LGHNA and CDR2 is YNFKEQ. The CDR3 extends over 14 amino acids.

The rearrangement uses TRBV5-1 and TRBJ2-1, with 11 bases fitting TRBD2. The V gene's germline CDR1 is SGHRS and CDR2 YFSETQ. V shed 4 bases and J 5 bases; nucleotides not matched to a gene: 5. This CDR3 has 15 residues. CDR3 in amino acids: CASSRTSGGNNEQFF. CDR3 in DNA: TGCGCCAGCAGCCGTACTAGCGGGGGAAACAATGAGCAGTTCTTC.

The chain recombines TRBV5-1 with TRBJ2-3; TRBD2 matches at 8 bases. CDR1 is SGHRS and CDR2 is YFSETQ in the germline V gene. V lost 1 base to trimming and J lost 1 base; unmatched junction nucleotides: 2. The CDR3 length is 15 residues. The CDR3 DNA reads as TGCGCCAGCAGCTTGAGTAGCGGGGGCACAGATACGCAGTATTTT. It is translated as CASSLSSGGTDTQYF.

The J gene is TRBJ1-2, the V gene TRBV7-2; tentatively, D is TRBD1 (5 bases). CDR3 length equals 14 residues. The germline V and J ends were trimmed by 0 bases and 6 bases, with 11 bases remaining between them. The V gene's germline CDR1 is SGHTA and CDR2 FQGNSA. The CDR3 nucleotides are TGTGCCAGCAGCTTAGCAGGGGAGGCTAATGGCTACACCTTC. Protein: CASSLAGEANGYTF. The variable domain in full, with the rest retrieved from reference TRBV7-2 and TRBJ1-2, is GAGVSQSPSNKVTEKGKDVELRCDPISGHTALYWYRQSLGQGLEFLIYFQGNSAPDKSGLPSDRFSAERTGGSVSTLTIQRTQQEDSAVYLCASSLAGEANGYTFGSGTRLTVV.

This clone has only one observation. The chain's CDR3 is CASSYGILRHEQYF. DNA for the CDR3: TGTGCCAGCAGTTACGGAATTTTGCGCCACGAGCAGTACTTC. The V call is TRBV6-5, the J call TRBJ2-7; D unresolved. The germline V gene encodes CDR1 MNHEY and CDR2 SVGAGI. V was shortened by 2 bases and J by 5 bases, with 13 bases between the two germline ends. This CDR3 has 14 amino acids.

The genes are TRBV16 and TRBJ2-2, with TRBD1 matching over 9 bases. From germline, CDR1 is KGHSY and CDR2 FQNENV. The V and J ends lost 4 bases and 7 bases, in that order; junction bases with no gene match: 4. The CDR3 runs 14 residues. This CDR3 reads CASSRDRANGELFF. The DNA for the CDR3 is TGTGCCAGCAGCCGGGACAGGGCAAACGGGGAGCTGTTTTTT.